Sequencing of this TCR beta chain was carried out in a study of shared clonotypes between healthy human individuals. Overall study context: Samples came from two female and three male donors aged 18 to 49.

Researchers divided each subset's genomic DNA evenly across several immunoSEQ plates. Some clones are missing from TCRdb's copy, which holds only in-frame ones; the method was immunoSEQ multiplex PCR. The table shows hundreds of thousands of clones, with 90% to 96% occurring only once. The germline CDR1 and CDR2 sequences are SGHRS and YFSETQ. CDR3 size: 13 residues. V was cut by 0 bases and J by 4 bases, with 7 bases left in between. CD4+ cells yielded CD45RA+ naive and CD45RA-negative memory subsets. Broader study findings: Some naive CD4 clonotypes, about 5.5%, turned up in common across several donors.

As concerns this clone: As yet, its antigen is unknown.

This rearrangement joins TRBV5-1 to TRBJ1-2; D is unclear. This TCR derives from a woman in her thirties in good health. The sequenced sample was naive CD4+ T cells sorted from blood. The subset here: CD45RA+ positively selected. The CDR3 reads CASSLDATYGYTF. The CDR3 DNA reads as TGCGCCAGCAGCTTGGACGCAACCTATGGCTACACCTTC. The whole variable domain, remainder taken from reference TRBV5-1 and TRBJ1-2, is KAGVTQTPRYLIKTRGQQVTLSCSPISGHRSVSWYQQTPGQGLQFLFEYFSETQRNKGNFPGRFSGRQFSNSRSEMNVSTLELGDSALYLCASSLDATYGYTFGSGTRLTVV.